This passage covers 7 T cell receptor beta chains from one sample sequenced in a study of neurological immune-mediated disorders. Indicated time point: technical triplicate 3. TCRdb recomputed calls from the 5' RACE reads with MiXCR, one row per CDR3 protein. The sample contains some 30,000 distinct CDR3 sequences, approximately 15% of which appear only once. Sequencing input: CD4+ T cells from blood. The origin of the receptors is a female donor with HTLV-1-associated myelopathy (HAM/TSP).

This chain connects TRBV3-1 to TRBJ2-3; tentatively, D is TRBD1 or TRBD2 (6 bases each). The CDR3 is 17 amino acids. Per germline, CDR1 LGHDT and CDR2 YNNKEL (reference sequence). The germline V and J ends were trimmed by 2 bases and 2 bases, with 17 bases remaining between them. The CDR3 region is CASSQNPPGAPTDTQYF. Written as DNA, the CDR3 is TGTGCCAGCAGCCAAAACCCTCCGGGGGCGCCCACAGATACGCAGTATTTT.

By share, this clonotype counts as medium-sized (0.01 to 0.1%). The chain carries TRBV5-1 and TRBJ2-7; TRBD1 agrees at 8 bases. Looked up from germline, CDR1 is SGHRS and CDR2 is YFSETQ. This CDR3 comprises 14 residues. V dropped 0 bases and J dropped 6; count of bases not matched to a gene: 5. The CDR3 sequence: CASSLEMDRVEQYF. CDR3 bases: TGCGCCAGCAGCTTGGAGATGGACAGGGTCGAGCAGTACTTC.

There are many counts of this clonotype. The rearrangement uses TRBV20-1 and TRBJ2-3; no clear D gene. CDR3 size: 14 residues. Trimming removed 6 bases at V and 0 bases at J, with 13 bases between. Germline assignment: CDR1 DFQATT and CDR2 SNEGSKA (reference sequence). The chain's CDR3 is CSAHVVRSTDTQYF. As DNA, the CDR3 is TGCAGTGCCCATGTAGTGAGAAGCACAGATACGCAGTATTTT.

The table lists this clonotype with many counts. One junction end disagrees with the germline gene, perhaps due to a read error. The V call is TRBV6-1, the J call TRBJ2-5; D uncertain. This CDR3 has 14 amino acids. The germline V gene encodes CDR1 MNHNS and CDR2 SASEGT. The CDR3: CASTEVSVQETQYF. The CDR3, as DNA: TGTGCCAGCACTGAAGTTTCGGTTCAAGAGACCCAGTACTTC.

The rearrangement uses TRBV20-1 and TRBJ2-3; D may match TRBD1 or TRBD2 (7 bases each). The CDR3 covers 16 residues. The V end lost 5 bases, the J end lost 0 bases, and 18 bases lay between the germline ends. Germline values: CDR1 DFQATT, CDR2 SNEGSKA (reference sequence). CDR3: CSADSRGGDSTDTQYF. The CDR3 coding sequence is TGCAGTGCTGATTCCAGGGGGGGAGACAGCACAGATACGCAGTATTTT.

Many counts were recorded for this clonotype. The chain combines TRBV12-3 or TRBV12-4 with TRBJ1-4, with 7 bases fitting TRBD1. The CDR3 loop spans 13 amino acids. J gave up 8 bases and V 2 bases, and 2 bases lay outside the gene matches. CDR3 loop: CASSLLQGEKLFF. DNA for the CDR3: TGTGCCAGCAGTTTATTACAGGGGGAAAAACTGTTTTTT.

This clonotype has ten or more counts. This chain joins TRBV7-2 and TRBJ2-3; D remains ambiguous. Germline loops: CDR1 SGHTA, CDR2 FQGNSA. V dropped 0 bases and J dropped 4 bases, with 14 bases sitting between them. This CDR3 contains 16 residues. CDR3 residues: CASSLAGNPGADTQYF. In nucleotides, the CDR3 is TGTGCCAGCAGCTTAGCCGGCAACCCGGGCGCAGATACGCAGTATTTT.